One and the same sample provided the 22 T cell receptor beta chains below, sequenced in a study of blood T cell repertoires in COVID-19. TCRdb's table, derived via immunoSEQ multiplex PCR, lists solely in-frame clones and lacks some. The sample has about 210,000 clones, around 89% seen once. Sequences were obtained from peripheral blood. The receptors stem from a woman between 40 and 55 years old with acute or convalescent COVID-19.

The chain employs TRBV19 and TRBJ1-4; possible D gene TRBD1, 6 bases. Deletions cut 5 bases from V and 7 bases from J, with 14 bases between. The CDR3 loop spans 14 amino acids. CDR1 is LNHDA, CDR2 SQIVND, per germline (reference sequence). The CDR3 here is CASSQGHLGEKLFF. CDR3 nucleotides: TGTGCCAGTAGTCAGGGACATTTGGGTGAAAAACTGTTTTTT.

CDR3 in amino acids: CASSWGTANYGYTF. DNA for the CDR3: TGTGCCAGCAGCTGGGGGACAGCTAACTATGGCTACACCTTC. This chain connects TRBV5-4 to TRBJ1-2; 7 bases match TRBD1. V lost 3 bases to trimming and J lost 0 bases; unmatched junction nucleotides: 2. From germline, CDR1 is SGHNT and CDR2 YYREEE (reference sequence). The CDR3 sequence is 14 residues long.

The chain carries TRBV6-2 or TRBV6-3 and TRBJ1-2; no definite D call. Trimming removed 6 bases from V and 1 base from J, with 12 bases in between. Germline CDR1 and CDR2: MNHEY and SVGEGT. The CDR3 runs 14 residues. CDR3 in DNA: TGTGCCAGCAGCCCCACCGGGAATAACTATGGCTACACCTTC. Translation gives CASSPTGNNYGYTF.

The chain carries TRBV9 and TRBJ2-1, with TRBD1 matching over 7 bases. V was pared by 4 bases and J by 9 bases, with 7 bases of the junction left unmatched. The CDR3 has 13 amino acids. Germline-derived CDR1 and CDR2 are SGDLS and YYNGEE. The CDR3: CASSIKGGGEQFF. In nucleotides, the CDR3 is TGTGCCAGCAGCATTAAAGGGGGCGGTGAGCAGTTCTTC.

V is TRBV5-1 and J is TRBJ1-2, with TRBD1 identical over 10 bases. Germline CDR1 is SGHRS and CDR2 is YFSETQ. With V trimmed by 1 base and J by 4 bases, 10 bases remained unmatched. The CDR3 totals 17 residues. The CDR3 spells CASSLRQGALSPYGYTF. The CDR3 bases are TGCGCCAGCAGCTTGAGACAGGGGGCACTATCGCCCTATGGCTACACCTTC.

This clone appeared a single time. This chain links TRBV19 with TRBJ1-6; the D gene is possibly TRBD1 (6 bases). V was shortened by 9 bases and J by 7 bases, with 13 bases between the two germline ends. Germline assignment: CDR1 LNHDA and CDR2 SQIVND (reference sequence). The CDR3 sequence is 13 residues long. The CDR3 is CASATGNNSPLHF. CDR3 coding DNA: TGTGCCAGCGCAACAGGGAACAATTCACCCCTCCACTTT.

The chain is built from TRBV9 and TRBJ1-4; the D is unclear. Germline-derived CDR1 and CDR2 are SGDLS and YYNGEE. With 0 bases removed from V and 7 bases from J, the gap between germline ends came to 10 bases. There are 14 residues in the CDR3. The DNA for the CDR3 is TGTGCCAGCAGCGTAGGACTACGGGCTGAAAAACTGTTTTTT. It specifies CASSVGLRAEKLFF.

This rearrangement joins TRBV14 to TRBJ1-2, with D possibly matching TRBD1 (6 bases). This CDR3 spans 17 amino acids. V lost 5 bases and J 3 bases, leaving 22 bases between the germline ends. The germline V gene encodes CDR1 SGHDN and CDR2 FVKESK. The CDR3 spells CASSSPAGTSYYYGYTF. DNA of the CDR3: TGTGCCAGCAGCTCACCCGCCGGGACAAGTTATTACTATGGCTACACCTTC.

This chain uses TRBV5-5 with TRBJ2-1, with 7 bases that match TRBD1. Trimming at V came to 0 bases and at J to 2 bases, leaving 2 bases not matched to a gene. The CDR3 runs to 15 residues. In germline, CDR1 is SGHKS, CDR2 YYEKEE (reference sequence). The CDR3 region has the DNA TGTGCCAGCAGCTTGGGACAGGGCCCCTACAATGAGCAGTTCTTC. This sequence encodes CASSLGQGPYNEQFF.

The CDR3 region has the DNA TGTGCCAGCAGCTCCTCCTACAGCCCATACATTCAGTACTTC. Protein: CASSSSYSPYIQYF. V gene TRBV7-2 combines with J gene TRBJ2-4; D is unresolved. Germline assignment: CDR1 SGHTA and CDR2 FQGNSA. CDR3 size: 14 residues. Between the trimmed V and J ends, which lost 4 bases and 8 bases, there was a span of 15 bases.

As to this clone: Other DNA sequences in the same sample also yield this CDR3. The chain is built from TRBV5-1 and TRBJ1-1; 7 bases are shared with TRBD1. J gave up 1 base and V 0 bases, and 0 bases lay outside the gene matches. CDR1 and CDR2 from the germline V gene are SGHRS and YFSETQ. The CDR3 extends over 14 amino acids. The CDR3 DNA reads TGCGCCAGCAGCTTGGGGACAGGGAACACTGAAGCTTTCTTT. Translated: CASSLGTGNTEAFF.

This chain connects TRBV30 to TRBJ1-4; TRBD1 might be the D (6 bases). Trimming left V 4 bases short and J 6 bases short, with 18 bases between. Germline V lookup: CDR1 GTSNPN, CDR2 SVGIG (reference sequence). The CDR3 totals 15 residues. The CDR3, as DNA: TGTGCCTGGACGAGGGGGGGGCCGTCGGATGAAAAACTGTTTTTT. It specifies CAWTRGGPSDEKLFF.

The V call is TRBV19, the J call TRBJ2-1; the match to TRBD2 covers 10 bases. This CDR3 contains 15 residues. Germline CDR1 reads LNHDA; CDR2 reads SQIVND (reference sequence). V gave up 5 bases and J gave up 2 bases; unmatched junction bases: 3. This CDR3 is CASSRTSGPYNEQFF. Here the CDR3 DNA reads TGTGCCAGTAGTCGGACTAGCGGACCCTACAATGAGCAGTTCTTC.

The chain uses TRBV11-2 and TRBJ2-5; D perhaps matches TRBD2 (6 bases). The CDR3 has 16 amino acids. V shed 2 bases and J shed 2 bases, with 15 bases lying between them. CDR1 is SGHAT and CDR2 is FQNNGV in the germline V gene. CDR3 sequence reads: CASSLFQGTSQETQYF. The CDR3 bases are TGTGCCAGCAGCTTATTTCAAGGGACTTCTCAAGAGACCCAGTACTTC.

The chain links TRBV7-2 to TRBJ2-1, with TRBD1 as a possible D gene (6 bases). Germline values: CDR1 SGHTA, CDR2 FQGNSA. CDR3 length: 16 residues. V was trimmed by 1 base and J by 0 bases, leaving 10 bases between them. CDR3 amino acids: CASSLEGGFSYNEQFF. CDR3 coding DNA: TGTGCCAGCAGCTTAGAAGGGGGATTCTCCTACAATGAGCAGTTCTTC.

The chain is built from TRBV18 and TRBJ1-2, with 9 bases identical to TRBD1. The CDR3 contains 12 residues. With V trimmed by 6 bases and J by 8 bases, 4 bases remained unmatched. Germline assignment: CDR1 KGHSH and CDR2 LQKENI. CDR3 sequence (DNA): TGTGCCAGCTCGGGGGGACAGGGCGGCTACACCTTC. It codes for CASSGGQGGYTF.

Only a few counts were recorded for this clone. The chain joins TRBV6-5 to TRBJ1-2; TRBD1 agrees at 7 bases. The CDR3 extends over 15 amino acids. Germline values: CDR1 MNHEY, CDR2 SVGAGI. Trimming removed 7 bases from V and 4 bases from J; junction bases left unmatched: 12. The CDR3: CASIRSGQDIYGYTF. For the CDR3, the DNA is TGTGCCAGCATACGTTCCGGACAGGATATCTATGGCTACACCTTC.

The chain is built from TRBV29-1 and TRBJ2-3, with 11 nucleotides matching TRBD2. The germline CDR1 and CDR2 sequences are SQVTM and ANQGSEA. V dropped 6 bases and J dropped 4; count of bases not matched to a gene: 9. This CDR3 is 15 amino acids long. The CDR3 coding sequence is TGCAGCGTAGCGATAGCGGGGGGGCGGGCAGATACGCAGTATTTT. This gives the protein CSVAIAGGRADTQYF.

The chain's CDR3 is CASSPRTSGNEQFF. The CDR3 DNA reads TGTGCCAGCAGCCCTCGGACTAGCGGGAATGAGCAGTTCTTC. This chain connects TRBV7-2 to TRBJ2-1; 11 bases align to TRBD2. Germline CDR1 reads SGHTA; CDR2 reads FQGNSA. The length of the CDR3 is 14 residues. J gave up 7 bases and V 5 bases, and 4 bases lay outside the gene matches.

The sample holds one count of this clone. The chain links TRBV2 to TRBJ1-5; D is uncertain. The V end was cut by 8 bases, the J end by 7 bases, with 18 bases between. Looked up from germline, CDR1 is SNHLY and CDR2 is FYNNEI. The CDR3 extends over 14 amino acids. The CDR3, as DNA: TGTGCCAGCTCAACGTCGGGGAGGTTACAGCCCCAGCATTTT. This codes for CASSTSGRLQPQHF.

The CDR3 nucleotides are TGTGCCAGCAGGACCACAGGGGCGGGTGAAAACATTCAGTACTTC. Protein: CASRTTGAGENIQYF. This chain links TRBV6-5 with TRBJ2-4; TRBD1 matches at 7 bases. The CDR3 sequence is 15 residues long. Trimming removed 6 bases from V and 5 bases from J; junction bases left unmatched: 10. CDR1 and CDR2 (germline): MNHEY, SVGAGI.

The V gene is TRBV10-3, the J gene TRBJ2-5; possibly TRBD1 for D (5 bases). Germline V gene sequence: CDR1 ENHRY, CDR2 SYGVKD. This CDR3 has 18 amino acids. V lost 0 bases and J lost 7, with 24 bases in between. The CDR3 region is CAISESIVGPGLERTQYF. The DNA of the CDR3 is TGTGCCATCAGTGAGTCGATTGTGGGGCCCGGTCTCGAGCGGACCCAGTACTTC.